Below are 21 T cell receptor beta chains sequenced from a single sample in a study of blood T cell repertoires in COVID-19. Clones were read by immunoSEQ multiplex PCR, and TCRdb kept only the in-frame ones, dropping some. This sample has nearly 250,000 clones, with approximately 85% found just once. The specimen sequenced was PBMCs or T cells enriched from blood (not recorded which). These receptors were obtained from a woman between 50 and 59 years old with acute COVID-19.

This clone has more than one count but fewer than ten. The chain joins TRBV5-5 to TRBJ1-2; D possibly corresponds to TRBD1 (5 bases). From germline, CDR1 is SGHKS and CDR2 YYEKEE (reference sequence). This CDR3 comprises 15 residues. Trimming stripped 4 bases from V and 5 bases from J, with 18 bases between. As DNA, the CDR3 is TGTGCCAGCAGCAGGGACGGGGGAGGGATTTATGGCTACACCTTC. It encodes CASSRDGGGIYGYTF. The entire variable domain, with the rest obtained from reference TRBV5-5 and TRBJ1-2, is as follows: DAGVTQSPTHLIKTRGQQVTLRCSPISGHKSVSWYQQVLGQGPQFIFQYYEKEERGRGNFPDRFSARQFPNYSSELNVNALLLGDSALYLCASSRDGGGIYGYTFGSGTRLTVV.

This clone has just a few counts. V is TRBV6-5 and J is TRBJ1-2; 7 bases map to TRBD1. Unmatched junction bases numbered 7, after V lost 6 bases and J lost 6 bases. From germline, CDR1 is MNHEY and CDR2 SVGAGI. This CDR3 region has 13 residues. The CDR3 region is CASRQTGKHGYTF. The DNA of the CDR3 is TGTGCCAGCAGGCAGACAGGGAAGCATGGCTACACCTTC.

The chain employs TRBV18 and TRBJ1-3; 9 nucleotides align to TRBD1. Germline CDR1 KGHSH, CDR2 LQKENI. This CDR3 region has 17 residues. J gave up 0 bases and V 3 bases, and 6 bases lay outside the gene matches. The CDR3 here is CASSPGQGTISGNTIYF. CDR3 DNA sequence: TGTGCCAGCTCACCCGGACAGGGGACGATCTCTGGAAACACCATATATTTT.

CDR3 nucleotides: TGTGCCACCCTCCCGGCGGGGGGCACAGATACGCAGTATTTT. Its protein product is CATLPAGGTDTQYF. The chain recombines TRBV10-3 with TRBJ2-3; 7 nucleotides agree with TRBD2. The CDR3 has 14 residues. Losses at the gene ends were 10 bases for V and 1 base for J; bases not matched to a gene: 8. Germline-derived CDR1 and CDR2 are ENHRY and SYGVKD.

As for this clone: The same CDR3 can be traced to other DNA sequences in this sample. The chain joins TRBV25-1 to TRBJ1-3; D unclear. Germline CDR1 reads MGHDK; CDR2 reads SYGVNS. The CDR3 covers 14 residues. V gave up 2 bases and J gave up 2 bases, with 7 bases separating them. CDR3: CASSEPRTGNTIYF. Written as DNA, the CDR3 is TGTGCCAGCAGTGAACCCCGTACTGGAAACACCATATATTTT.

The chain joins TRBV19 to TRBJ1-5, with 8 nucleotides matching TRBD1. This CDR3 spans 16 amino acids. Germline CDR1 reads LNHDA; CDR2 reads SQIVND (reference sequence). The V segment lost 3 bases and the J segment 4 bases; nucleotides outside the gene matches: 8. CDR3 sequence (DNA): TGTGCCAGTAGTATTAGGACAGGGCGGTCGAATCAGCCCCAGCATTTT. Its translation: CASSIRTGRSNQPQHF.

The chain is built from TRBV27 and TRBJ1-6; D ambiguous. The CDR3 totals 14 residues. Germline V gene data show CDR1 as MNHEY and CDR2 as SMNVEV (reference sequence). Trimming removed 3 bases at V and 4 bases at J, with 7 bases between. The CDR3 loop reads CASSFWQYNSPLHF. The CDR3 nucleotides are TGTGCCAGCAGTTTTTGGCAGTATAATTCACCCCTCCACTTT.

This clone has only one observation. The chain combines TRBV30 with TRBJ1-1, with D possibly TRBD1 on 5 matching bases. Trimming removed 7 bases at V and 7 bases at J, with 25 bases between. The CDR3 spans 15 residues. Germline V lookup: CDR1 GTSNPN, CDR2 SVGIG (reference sequence). The CDR3 coding sequence is TGTGCCTTGACCCCGGGACTGGGGCAGTTAGTTGAAGCTTTCTTT. Its protein is CALTPGLGQLVEAFF.

V is TRBV9 and J is TRBJ2-5; a possible D gene is TRBD2 (6 bases). This CDR3 region has 13 residues. The germline V and J ends were trimmed by 3 bases and 5 bases, with 11 bases remaining between them. The germline gives CDR1 SGDLS, CDR2 YYNGEE. The CDR3 here is CASSGGGFETQYF. The DNA for the CDR3 is TGTGCCAGCAGCGGGGGAGGTTTTGAGACCCAGTACTTC.

This clone was picked up one time. This CDR3 is also generated by other DNA sequences in the sample. The chain's CDR3 is CASSYLSNTEAFF. DNA for the CDR3: TGTGCCAGCAGTTATCTTTCTAACACTGAAGCTTTCTTT. The chain recombines TRBV6-5 with TRBJ1-1, with unresolved D. Trimming removed 3 bases at V and 2 bases at J, with 7 bases between. From germline, CDR1 is MNHEY and CDR2 SVGAGI. The CDR3 consists of 13 residues.

The chain joins TRBV12-5 to TRBJ1-5; no firm D call. Trimming removed 1 base from V and 13 bases from J, with 14 bases in between. The germline V gene encodes CDR1 LGHNT and CDR2 FRNRAP. This CDR3 is built from 13 residues. The CDR3 loop reads CASGLAQTGSQHF. The CDR3 nucleotides read TGTGCTAGTGGTTTGGCGCAGACTGGCTCTCAGCATTTT.

In its sample, this clone was seen once. The chain recombines TRBV20-1 with TRBJ1-1, with D possibly matching TRBD1 (5 bases). The CDR3 runs 15 residues. Trimming took off 3 bases at V and 5 bases at J, with 19 bases between the two ends. Germline CDR1 and CDR2: DFQATT and SNEGSKA (reference sequence). This CDR3 reads CSASVFGGVGTEAFF. Here the CDR3 DNA reads TGCAGTGCTAGTGTATTCGGAGGGGTGGGGACTGAAGCTTTCTTT.

The genes are TRBV19 and TRBJ1-3; D possibly corresponds to TRBD1 (5 bases). Between the trimmed V and J ends, which lost 6 bases and 2 bases, there was a span of 11 bases. CDR1 is LNHDA and CDR2 is SQIVND in the germline V gene (reference sequence). The CDR3 is made up of 14 amino acids. CDR3 in amino acids: CASSTLGAGNTIYF. The CDR3 bases are TGTGCCAGTAGCACCCTAGGGGCTGGAAACACCATATATTTT.

The rearrangement joins TRBV19 to TRBJ1-1; perhaps TRBD1 as D (5 bases). The CDR3 contains 15 residues. The V gene's germline CDR1 is LNHDA and CDR2 SQIVND (reference sequence). Trimming took 7 bases from V and 0 from J, leaving 15 bases between them. CDR3 amino acids: CASKGQGIMNTEAFF. The DNA for the CDR3 is TGTGCCAGTAAGGGGCAGGGCATCATGAACACTGAAGCTTTCTTT.

The genes are TRBV7-6 and TRBJ2-1; possibly TRBD1 for D (7 bases). Germline CDR1 is SGHVS and CDR2 is FNYEAQ. There are 14 residues in the CDR3. V dropped 4 bases and J dropped 8 bases, with 15 bases sitting between them. The CDR3 DNA reads TGTGCCAGCAGCTGGAGGGGGCCCGACGATGAGCAGTTCTTC. Its translation: CASSWRGPDDEQFF.

This clone has just one count. The chain couples TRBV2 to TRBJ2-5; 10 nucleotides agree with TRBD1. The CDR3 contains 14 residues. Looked up from germline, CDR1 is SNHLY and CDR2 is FYNNEI. Trimming removed 4 bases from V and 2 bases from J; junction bases left unmatched: 1. CDR3 DNA sequence: TGTGCCAGCAGTGGGGGACAGGGGCAAGAGACCCAGTACTTC. Translated, it gives CASSGGQGQETQYF.

V usage is TRBV9 and J usage is TRBJ1-4; possible D gene TRBD1, 5 bases. The CDR3 is 11 amino acids. Trimming shortened V by 9 bases and J by 8 bases, and 11 bases separated the two germline ends. Germline-derived CDR1 and CDR2 are SGDLS and YYNGEE. CDR3: CAIGGNEKLFF. DNA of the CDR3: TGTGCCATCGGGGGAAACGAAAAACTGTTTTTT.

The chain recombines TRBV30 with TRBJ1-2; D gene ambiguous. Trimming pared 3 bases from V and 7 bases from J, leaving 9 bases between. This CDR3 is built from 11 residues. Germline V gene lookup returns CDR1 GTSNPN and CDR2 SVGIG (reference sequence). CDR3 in amino acids: CAWRSGSGYTF. The CDR3 nucleotides read TGTGCCTGGAGAAGCGGCTCTGGCTACACCTTC.

CDR3 sequence (DNA): TGTGCCAGCAGCTTAGCTAAAAACTCCTACAATGAGCAGTTCTTC. This sequence encodes CASSLAKNSYNEQFF. The chain uses TRBV7-2 and TRBJ2-1, with D hard to call. Per the germline V gene, CDR1 is SGHTA and CDR2 is FQGNSA. The V end was cut by 0 bases, the J end by 0 bases, with 6 bases between. The CDR3 length is 15 residues.

The chain combines TRBV30 with TRBJ2-3; 12 bases align to TRBD1. V lost 7 bases to trimming and J lost 6 bases; unmatched junction nucleotides: 11. The CDR3 spans 15 residues. Germline V gene lookup returns CDR1 GTSNPN and CDR2 SVGIG (reference sequence). Here the CDR3 DNA reads TGTGCCTCGGGAACCGGGACAGGGGGCAGGGATACGCAGTATTTT. Translation gives CASGTGTGGRDTQYF.

The V call is TRBV3-1 (or the pseudogene TRBV3-2), the J call TRBJ1-6; 8 nucleotides match TRBD1. With 4 bases clipped from V and 10 bases from J, the junction kept 6 bases outside the gene matches. From germline, CDR1 is LGHDT and CDR2 YNNKEL (reference sequence). CDR3 size: 14 residues. As DNA, the CDR3 is TGTGCCAGCAGCCGGACAGGGTTAAAGTCACCCCTCCACTTT. Its translation: CASSRTGLKSPLHF.